There are a few counts of the clone carrying this T cell receptor (beta chain). Reverse transcription of all isolated RNA meant that expressed TCRB transcripts were sequenced. Some clones are missing from TCRdb's copy, which holds only in-frame ones; the method was immunoSEQ multiplex PCR. Altogether 850,000 to 900,000 clones are present, about a sixth being singletons, with the ten largest covering 0.02% to 0.025%. Germline V gene lookup returns CDR1 SGHDT and CDR2 YYEEEE. V gave up 1 base and J gave up 2 bases, with 22 bases separating them. This CDR3 contains 18 residues. This sample was taken from a study of beta chain features in type 1 diabetes.

The chain uses TRBV5-6 and TRBJ2-7, with D unresolved. The clonotype comes from a woman aged 18-35 years in good health. The material sequenced was naive CD4+ T cells from blood. The CDR3, as DNA: TGTGCCAGCAGCTTGTCCGTCAGGTTTCGGTTTGAAACCTACGAGCAGTACTTC. The encoded protein is CASSLSVRFRFETYEQYF.